These 6 T cell receptor beta chains share one sample of origin, sequenced in a study of cytomegalovirus exposure and HLA in healthy donors. PCR primers comprised 60 Vbeta and 13 Jbeta primers. The protocol was immunoSEQ multiplex PCR, while the TCRdb copy is restricted to in-frame clones and leaves out a portion. The profile shows about 220,000 clones, 60% to 80% of them singletons. The sequenced material came from PBMCs. All receptors come from a male donor in good health and CMV-seronegative.

The CDR3 DNA reads TGTGCCAGCACTGCAGGACAAGAGACCCAGTACTTC. It specifies CASTAGQETQYF. The V call is TRBV5-4, the J call TRBJ2-5; D unclear. The CDR3 is 12 amino acids. The V end was cut by 6 bases, the J end by 2 bases, with 8 bases between. Looked up from germline, CDR1 is SGHNT and CDR2 is YYREEE (reference sequence).

This chain connects TRBV19 to TRBJ1-1; TRBD1 agrees at 10 bases. The CDR3 sequence is 15 residues long. Germline CDR1 and CDR2: LNHDA and SQIVND (reference sequence). V shed 7 bases and J 5 bases; nucleotides not matched to a gene: 10. Written as DNA, the CDR3 is TGTGCCAGTACCATGACAGGGGGCCTGGTTACTGAAGCTTTCTTT. Translated: CASTMTGGLVTEAFF.

The gene calls are TRBV15 and TRBJ2-1; TRBD1 agrees at 8 bases. Germline V gene sequence: CDR1 LNHNV, CDR2 YYDKDF (reference sequence). V lost 5 bases and J lost 12; bases outside the gene matches: 9. CDR3 length: 13 amino acids. The CDR3 sequence is CATSLDRAQGQFF. The CDR3 region has the DNA TGTGCCACCAGCTTGGACAGGGCTCAAGGGCAGTTCTTC.

This chain connects TRBV5-1 to TRBJ2-3; perhaps TRBD1 as D (5 bases). The V end was cut by 2 bases, the J end by 2 bases, with 12 bases between. The CDR3 is 15 amino acids. Germline loops: CDR1 SGHRS, CDR2 YFSETQ. The DNA of the CDR3 is TGCGCCAGCAGCTTAAGACGACAGTCCACAGATACGCAGTATTTT. Residues: CASSLRRQSTDTQYF. The full variable domain, rest sourced from reference TRBV5-1 and TRBJ2-3, is KAGVTQTPRYLIKTRGQQVTLSCSPISGHRSVSWYQQTPGQGLQFLFEYFSETQRNKGNFPGRFSGRQFSNSRSEMNVSTLELGDSALYLCASSLRRQSTDTQYFGPGTRLTVL.

The V gene is TRBV2, the J gene TRBJ1-4; 8 bases match TRBD1. Trimming removed 3 bases from V and 7 bases from J; junction bases left unmatched: 1. The CDR3 length is 13 residues. The germline V gene encodes CDR1 SNHLY and CDR2 FYNNEI. CDR3 nucleotides: TGTGCCAGCAGTGAGCAGGGGGCTGAAAAACTGTTTTTT. Protein: CASSEQGAEKLFF.

The chain is built from TRBV7-9 and TRBJ2-5, with TRBD1 matching over 8 bases. Germline loops: CDR1 SEHNR, CDR2 FQNEAQ (reference sequence). With V trimmed by 5 bases and J by 2 bases, 19 bases remained unmatched. CDR3 length: 19 amino acids. The CDR3 loop is CASSEWRGQVPIWQETQYF. The DNA of the CDR3 is TGTGCCAGCAGCGAGTGGAGGGGACAGGTCCCCATCTGGCAAGAGACCCAGTACTTC.